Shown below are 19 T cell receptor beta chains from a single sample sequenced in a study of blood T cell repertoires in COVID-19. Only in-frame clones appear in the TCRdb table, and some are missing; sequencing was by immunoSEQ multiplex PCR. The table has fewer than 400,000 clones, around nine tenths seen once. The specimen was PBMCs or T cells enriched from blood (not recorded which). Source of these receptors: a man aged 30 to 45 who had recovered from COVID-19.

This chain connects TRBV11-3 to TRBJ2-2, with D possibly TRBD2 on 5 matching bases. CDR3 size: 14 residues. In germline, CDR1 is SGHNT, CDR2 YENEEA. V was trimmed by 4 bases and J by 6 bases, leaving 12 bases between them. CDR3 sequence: CASSSAVEAGELFF. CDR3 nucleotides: TGTGCCAGCAGCTCAGCGGTGGAGGCCGGGGAGCTGTTTTTT.

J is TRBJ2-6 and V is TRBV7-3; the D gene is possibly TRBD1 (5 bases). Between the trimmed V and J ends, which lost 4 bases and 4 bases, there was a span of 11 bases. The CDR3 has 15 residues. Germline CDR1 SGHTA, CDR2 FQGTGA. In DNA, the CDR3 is TGTGCCAGCAGCTCCTCAGGGCTAGGGGCCAACGTCCTGACTTTC. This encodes CASSSSGLGANVLTF.

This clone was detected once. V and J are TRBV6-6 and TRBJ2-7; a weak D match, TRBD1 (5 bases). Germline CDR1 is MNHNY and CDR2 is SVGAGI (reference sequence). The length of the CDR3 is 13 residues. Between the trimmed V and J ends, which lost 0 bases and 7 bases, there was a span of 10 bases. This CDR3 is CASSYSDSNEQYF. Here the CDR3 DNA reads TGTGCCAGCAGTTACTCCGACAGCAATGAGCAGTACTTC.

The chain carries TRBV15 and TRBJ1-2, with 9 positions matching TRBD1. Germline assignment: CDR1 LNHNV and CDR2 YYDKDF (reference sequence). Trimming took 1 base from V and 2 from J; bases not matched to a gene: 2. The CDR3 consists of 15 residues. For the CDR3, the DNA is TGTGCCACCAGCAGAGGAGGACAGGGGAACTATGGCTACACCTTC. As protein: CATSRGGQGNYGYTF.

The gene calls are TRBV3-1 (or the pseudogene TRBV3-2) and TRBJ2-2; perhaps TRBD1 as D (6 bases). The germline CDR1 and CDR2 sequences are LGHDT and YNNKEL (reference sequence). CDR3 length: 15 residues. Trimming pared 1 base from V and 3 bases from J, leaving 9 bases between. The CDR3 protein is CASSQGDTHTGELFF. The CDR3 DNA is TGTGCCAGCAGCCAAGGGGACACCCACACCGGGGAGCTGTTTTTT.

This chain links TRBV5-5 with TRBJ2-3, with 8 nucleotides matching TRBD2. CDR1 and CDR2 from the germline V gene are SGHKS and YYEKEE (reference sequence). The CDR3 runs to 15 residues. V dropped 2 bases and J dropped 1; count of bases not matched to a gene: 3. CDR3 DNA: TGTGCCAGCAGCTTCTCCGGGGGGGGCACAGATACGCAGTATTTT. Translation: CASSFSGGGTDTQYF.

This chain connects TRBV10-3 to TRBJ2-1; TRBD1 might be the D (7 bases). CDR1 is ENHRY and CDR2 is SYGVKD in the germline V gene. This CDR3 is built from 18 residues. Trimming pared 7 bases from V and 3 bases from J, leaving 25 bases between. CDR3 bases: TGTGCCATCACTAAGCAGGGGGAGGCTAGCGTTATCTACAATGAGCAGTTCTTC. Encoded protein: CAITKQGEASVIYNEQFF.

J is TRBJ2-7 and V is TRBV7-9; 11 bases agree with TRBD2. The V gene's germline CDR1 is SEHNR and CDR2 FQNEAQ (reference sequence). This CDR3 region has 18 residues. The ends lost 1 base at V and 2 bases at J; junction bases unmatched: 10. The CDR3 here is CASSLDFPGLADPYEQYF. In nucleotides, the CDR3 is TGTGCCAGCAGCTTAGATTTTCCGGGACTAGCGGACCCCTACGAGCAGTACTTC. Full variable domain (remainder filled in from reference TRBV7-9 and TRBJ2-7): DTGVSQNPRHKITKRGQNVTFRCDPISEHNRLYWYRQTLGQGPEFLTYFQNEAQLEKSRLLSDRFSAERPKGSFSTLEIQRTEQGDSAMYLCASSLDFPGLADPYEQYFGPGTRLTVT.

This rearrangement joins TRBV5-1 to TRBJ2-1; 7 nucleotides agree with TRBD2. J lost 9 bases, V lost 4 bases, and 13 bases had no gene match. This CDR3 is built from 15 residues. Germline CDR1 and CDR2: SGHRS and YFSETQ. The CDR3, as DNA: TGCGCCAGCAGCGCCACCAGCGGGGAAGCGGGTGAGCAGTTCTTC. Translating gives CASSATSGEAGEQFF.

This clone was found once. Here the CDR3 reads CASSPGILETQYF. The CDR3 DNA sequence: TGCGCCAGCAGCCCAGGGATCTTGGAGACCCAGTACTTC. This chain links TRBV10-2 with TRBJ2-5, with D tentatively TRBD1 (5 bases). Trimming pared 6 bases from V and 5 bases from J, leaving 13 bases between. Looked up from germline, CDR1 is WSHSY and CDR2 is SAAADI. CDR3 length equals 13 residues.

CDR3 sequence reads: CATSEGGWNTGELFF. In nucleotides, the CDR3 is TGTGCCACCAGTGAGGGAGGGTGGAACACCGGGGAGCTGTTTTTT. This chain uses TRBV24-1 with TRBJ2-2; 7 positions match TRBD2. CDR3 length: 15 amino acids. V lost 4 bases and J lost 1; bases outside the gene matches: 2. CDR1 KGHDR and CDR2 SFDVKD come from the germline V gene.

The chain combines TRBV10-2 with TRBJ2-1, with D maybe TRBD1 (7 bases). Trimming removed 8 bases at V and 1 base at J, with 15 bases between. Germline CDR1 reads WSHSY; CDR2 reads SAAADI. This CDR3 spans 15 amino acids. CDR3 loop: CASGPGDSSYNEQFF. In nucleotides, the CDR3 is TGCGCCAGCGGACCGGGGGACAGTTCCTACAATGAGCAGTTCTTC.

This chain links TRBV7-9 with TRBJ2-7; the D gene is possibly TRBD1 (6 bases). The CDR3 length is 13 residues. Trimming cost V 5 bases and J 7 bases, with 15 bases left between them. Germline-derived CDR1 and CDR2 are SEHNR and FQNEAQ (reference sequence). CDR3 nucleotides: TGTGCCAGCAGCCCGGACAGCTTCCGGGAGCAGTACTTC. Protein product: CASSPDSFREQYF.

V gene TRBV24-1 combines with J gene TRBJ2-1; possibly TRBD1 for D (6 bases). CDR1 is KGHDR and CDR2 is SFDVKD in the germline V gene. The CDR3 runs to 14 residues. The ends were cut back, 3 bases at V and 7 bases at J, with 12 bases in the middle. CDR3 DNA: TGTGCCACCAGTGATGGGACAACGTGGAATGAGCAGTTCTTC. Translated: CATSDGTTWNEQFF.

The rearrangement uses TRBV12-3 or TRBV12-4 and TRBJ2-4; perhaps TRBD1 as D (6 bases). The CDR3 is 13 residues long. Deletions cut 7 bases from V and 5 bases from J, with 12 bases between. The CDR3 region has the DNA TGTGCCAGCACCGGACAGACTGAAAACATTCAGTACTTC. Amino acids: CASTGQTENIQYF.

For the CDR3, the DNA is TGTGCCAGCAGCAAACAGGGGGCGGCATACGAGCAGTACTTC. Translation: CASSKQGAAYEQYF. The chain links TRBV7-2 to TRBJ2-7, with 9 bases lining up with TRBD1. With V trimmed by 5 bases and J by 4 bases, 6 bases remained unmatched. The CDR3 extends over 14 amino acids. Germline V gives CDR1 SGHTA, CDR2 FQGNSA.

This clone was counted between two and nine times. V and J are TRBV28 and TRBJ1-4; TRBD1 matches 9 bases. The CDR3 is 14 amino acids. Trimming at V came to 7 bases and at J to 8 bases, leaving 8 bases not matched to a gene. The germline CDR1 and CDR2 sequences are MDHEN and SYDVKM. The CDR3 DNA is TGTGCCAGCACTGAGGACAGGGGTGTGGAAAAACTGTTTTTT. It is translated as CASTEDRGVEKLFF. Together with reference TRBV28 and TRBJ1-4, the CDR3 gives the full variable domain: DVKVTQSSRYLVKRTGEKVFLECVQDMDHENMFWYRQDPGLGLRLIYFSYDVKMKEKGDIPEGYSVSREKKERFSLILESASTNQTSMYLCASTEDRGVEKLFFGSGTQLSVL.

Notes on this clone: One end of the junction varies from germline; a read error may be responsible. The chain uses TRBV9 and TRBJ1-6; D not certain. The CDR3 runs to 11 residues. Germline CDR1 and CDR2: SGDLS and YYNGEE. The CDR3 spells CARVEPNGGIF. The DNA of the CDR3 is TGTGCCAGGGTGGAGCCGAACGGCGGCATCTTT.

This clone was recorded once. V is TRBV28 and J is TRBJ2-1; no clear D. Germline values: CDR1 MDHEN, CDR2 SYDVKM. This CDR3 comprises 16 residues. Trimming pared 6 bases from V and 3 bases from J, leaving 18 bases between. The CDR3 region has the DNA TGTGCCAGCAGATCTGGCCACACCCGACTCTACAATGAGCAGTTCTTC. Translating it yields CASRSGHTRLYNEQFF.